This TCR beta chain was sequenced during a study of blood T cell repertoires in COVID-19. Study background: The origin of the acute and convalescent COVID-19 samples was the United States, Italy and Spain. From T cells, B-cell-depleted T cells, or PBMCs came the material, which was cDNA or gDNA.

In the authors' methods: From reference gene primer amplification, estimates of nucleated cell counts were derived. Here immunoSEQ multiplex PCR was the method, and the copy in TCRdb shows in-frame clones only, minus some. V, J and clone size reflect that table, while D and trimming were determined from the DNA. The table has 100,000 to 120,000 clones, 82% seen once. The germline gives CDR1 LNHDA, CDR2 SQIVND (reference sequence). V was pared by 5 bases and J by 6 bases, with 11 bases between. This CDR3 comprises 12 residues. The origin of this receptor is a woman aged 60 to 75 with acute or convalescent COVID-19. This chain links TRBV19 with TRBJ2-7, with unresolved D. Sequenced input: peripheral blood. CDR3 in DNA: TGTGCCAGTAGTGTGCGAGCCGCCGAGCAGTACTTC. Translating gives CASSVRAAEQYF.